This T cell receptor (beta chain) was retrieved from a study of T cells after yellow fever vaccination. MiXCR, applied by TCRdb to the 5' RACE reads, yields one record per CDR3 protein. The sample holds fewer than 400,000 distinct CDR3 sequences; roughly 6.2% are singletons and the top ten take over 14%. This TCR was sampled from a man aged 25-45 years who received the YFV17D yellow fever vaccine. Sequencing was performed on PBMCs, taken 5 days after the yellow fever booster vaccination.

DNA of the CDR3: TGTGCCAGCAGGGCAGCTGGGGCCAACGTCCTGACTTTC. Its protein product is CASRAAGANVLTF. The chain combines TRBV4-2 with TRBJ2-6; no reliable D call. Trimming cost V 6 bases and J 2 bases, with 5 bases left between them. CDR1 is LGHNA, CDR2 YNFKEQ, per germline. CDR3 length: 13 amino acids.